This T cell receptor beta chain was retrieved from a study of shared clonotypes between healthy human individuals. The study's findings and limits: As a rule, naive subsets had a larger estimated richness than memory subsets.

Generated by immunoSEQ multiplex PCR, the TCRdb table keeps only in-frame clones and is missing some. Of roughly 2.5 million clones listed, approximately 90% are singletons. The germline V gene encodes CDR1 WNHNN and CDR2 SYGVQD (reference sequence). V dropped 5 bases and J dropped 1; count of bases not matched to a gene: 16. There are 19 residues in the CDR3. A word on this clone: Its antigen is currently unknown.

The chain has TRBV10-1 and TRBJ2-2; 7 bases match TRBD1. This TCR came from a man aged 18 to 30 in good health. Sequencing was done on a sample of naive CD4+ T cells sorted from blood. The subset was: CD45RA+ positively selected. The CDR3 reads CASSKPGTVAELNTGELFF. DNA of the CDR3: TGCGCCAGCAGTAAACCCGGGACAGTCGCGGAACTGAACACCGGGGAGCTGTTTTTT.